The subject of this entry is one T cell receptor beta chain. What it binds is not known. This record belongs to a study of response to subunit inactivated influenza vaccine. Notes on the study in general: The authors suggested that few new T cells are recruited per seasonal influenza vaccination.

TCRdb re-called the RT-PCR reads with MiXCR, one entry per CDR3 protein. The table includes about half a million distinct CDR3 sequences, roughly 23% detected once. Germline V gene data show CDR1 as KGHSH and CDR2 as LQKENI. The CDR3 length is 14 residues. The V segment lost 3 bases and the J segment 6 bases; nucleotides outside the gene matches: 5. The sequencing used CD4+ T cells sorted from PBMCs, collected more than 4 days after vaccination. The origin of this receptor is a man aged 50 or older who received an inactivated influenza vaccine. This sequence joins TRBV18 and TRBJ1-5, with 7 bases aligning to TRBD1. The CDR3 loop reads CASSPTGIGQPQHF. CDR3 nucleotides: TGTGCCAGCTCACCGACAGGGATAGGTCAGCCCCAGCATTTT.